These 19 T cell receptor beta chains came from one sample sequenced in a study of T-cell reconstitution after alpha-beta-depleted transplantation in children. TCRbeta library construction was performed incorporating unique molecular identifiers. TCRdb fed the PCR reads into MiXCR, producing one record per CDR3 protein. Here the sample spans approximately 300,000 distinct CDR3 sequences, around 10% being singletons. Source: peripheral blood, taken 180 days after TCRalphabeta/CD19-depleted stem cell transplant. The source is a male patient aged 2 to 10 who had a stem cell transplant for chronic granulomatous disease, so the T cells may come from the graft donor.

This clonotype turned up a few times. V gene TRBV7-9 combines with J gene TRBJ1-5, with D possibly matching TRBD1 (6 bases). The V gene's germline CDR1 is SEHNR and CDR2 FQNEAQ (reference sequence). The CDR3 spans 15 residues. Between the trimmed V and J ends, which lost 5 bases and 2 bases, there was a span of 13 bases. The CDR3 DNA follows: TGTGCCAGCAGCCCGCACAGGGACGGCAATCAGCCCCAGCATTTT. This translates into CASSPHRDGNQPQHF.

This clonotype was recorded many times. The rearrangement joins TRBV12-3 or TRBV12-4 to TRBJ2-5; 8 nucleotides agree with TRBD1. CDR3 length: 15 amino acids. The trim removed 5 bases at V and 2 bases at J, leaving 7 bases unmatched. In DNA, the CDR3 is TGTGCCAGCAGTAAGACCGGGACAGGTCAAGAGACCCAGTACTTC. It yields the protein CASSKTGTGQETQYF.

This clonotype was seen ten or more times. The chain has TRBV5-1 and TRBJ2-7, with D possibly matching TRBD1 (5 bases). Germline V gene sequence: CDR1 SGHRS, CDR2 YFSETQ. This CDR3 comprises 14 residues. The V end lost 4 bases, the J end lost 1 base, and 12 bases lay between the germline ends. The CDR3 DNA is TGCGCCAGCAGCCCGCAGGGTCCTTCCTACGAGCAGTACTTC. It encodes CASSPQGPSYEQYF.

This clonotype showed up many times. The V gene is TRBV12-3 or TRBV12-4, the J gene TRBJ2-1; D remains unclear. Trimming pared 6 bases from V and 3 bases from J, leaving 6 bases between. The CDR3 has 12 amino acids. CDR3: CASSDIYNEQFF. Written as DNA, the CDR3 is TGTGCCAGCAGCGACATCTACAATGAGCAGTTCTTC.

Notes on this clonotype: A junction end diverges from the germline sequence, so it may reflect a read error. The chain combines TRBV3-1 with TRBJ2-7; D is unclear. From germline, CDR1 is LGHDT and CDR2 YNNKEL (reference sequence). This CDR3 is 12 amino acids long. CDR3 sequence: CASSQNHYEQSF. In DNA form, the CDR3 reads TGTGCCAGCAGCCAAAATCACTACGAGCAGTCCTTC.

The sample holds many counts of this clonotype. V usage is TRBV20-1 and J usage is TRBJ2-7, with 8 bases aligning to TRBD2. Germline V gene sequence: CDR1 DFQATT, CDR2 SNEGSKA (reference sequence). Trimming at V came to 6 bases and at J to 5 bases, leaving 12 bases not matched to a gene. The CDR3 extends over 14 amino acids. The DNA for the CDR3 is TGCAGTGCCCGGAGGGGACTAGTGAGTCACGAGCAGTACTTC. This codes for CSARRGLVSHEQYF.

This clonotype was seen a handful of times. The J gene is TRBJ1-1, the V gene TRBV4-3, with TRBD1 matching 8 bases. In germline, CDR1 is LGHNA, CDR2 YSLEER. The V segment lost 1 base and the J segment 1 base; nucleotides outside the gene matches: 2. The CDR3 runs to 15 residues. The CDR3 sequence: CASSQAGTGNTEAFF. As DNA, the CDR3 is TGCGCCAGCAGCCAAGCCGGGACAGGGAACACTGAAGCTTTCTTT.

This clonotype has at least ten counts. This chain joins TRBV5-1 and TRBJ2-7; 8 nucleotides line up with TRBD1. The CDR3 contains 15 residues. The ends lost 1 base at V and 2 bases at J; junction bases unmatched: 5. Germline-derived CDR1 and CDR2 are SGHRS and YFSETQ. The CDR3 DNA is TGCGCCAGCAGCTTGAATTCAGGGGGCGCCTACGAGCAGTACTTC. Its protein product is CASSLNSGGAYEQYF.

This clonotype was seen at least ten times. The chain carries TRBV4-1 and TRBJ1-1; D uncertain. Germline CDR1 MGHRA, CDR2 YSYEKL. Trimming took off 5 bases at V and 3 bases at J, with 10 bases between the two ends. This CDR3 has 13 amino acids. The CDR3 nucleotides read TGCGCCAGCAGCAACCTAGGGTACACTGAAGCTTTCTTT. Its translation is CASSNLGYTEAFF.

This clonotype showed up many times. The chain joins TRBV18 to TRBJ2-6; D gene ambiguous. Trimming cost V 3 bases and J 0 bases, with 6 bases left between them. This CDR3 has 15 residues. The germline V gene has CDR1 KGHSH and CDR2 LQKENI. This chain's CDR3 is CASSPYHSGANVLTF. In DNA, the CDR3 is TGTGCCAGCTCACCCTACCACTCTGGGGCCAACGTCCTGACTTTC.

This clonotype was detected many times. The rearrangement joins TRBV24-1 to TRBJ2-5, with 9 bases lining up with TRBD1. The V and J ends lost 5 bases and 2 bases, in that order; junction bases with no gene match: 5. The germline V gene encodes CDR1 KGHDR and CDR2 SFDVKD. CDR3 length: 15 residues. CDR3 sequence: CATSAPTGGQETQYF. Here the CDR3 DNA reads TGTGCCACCAGTGCCCCGACAGGGGGGCAAGAGACCCAGTACTTC.

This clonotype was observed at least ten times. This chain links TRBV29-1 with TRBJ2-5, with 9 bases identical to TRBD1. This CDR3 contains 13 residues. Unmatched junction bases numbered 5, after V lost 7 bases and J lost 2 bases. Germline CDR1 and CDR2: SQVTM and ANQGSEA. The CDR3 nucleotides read TGCAGCGGACAGGGGGGCCTACAAGAGACCCAGTACTTC. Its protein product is CSGQGGLQETQYF.

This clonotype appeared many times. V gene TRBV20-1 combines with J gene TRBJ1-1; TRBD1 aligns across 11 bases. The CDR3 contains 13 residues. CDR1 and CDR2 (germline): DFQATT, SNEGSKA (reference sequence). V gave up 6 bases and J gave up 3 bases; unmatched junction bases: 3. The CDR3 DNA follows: TGCAGTGCCCGGGACAGGGGGTACACTGAAGCTTTCTTT. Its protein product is CSARDRGYTEAFF.

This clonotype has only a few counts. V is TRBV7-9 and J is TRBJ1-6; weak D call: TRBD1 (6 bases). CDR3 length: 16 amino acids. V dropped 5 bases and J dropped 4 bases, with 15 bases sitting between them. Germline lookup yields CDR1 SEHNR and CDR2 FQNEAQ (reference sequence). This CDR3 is CASSLRQARYNSPLHF. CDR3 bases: TGTGCCAGCAGCCTACGACAGGCCCGATATAATTCACCCCTCCACTTT.

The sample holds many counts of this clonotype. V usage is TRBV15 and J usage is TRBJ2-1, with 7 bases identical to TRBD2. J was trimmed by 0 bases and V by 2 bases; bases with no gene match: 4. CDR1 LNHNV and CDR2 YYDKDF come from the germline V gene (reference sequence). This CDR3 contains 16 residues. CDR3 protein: CATSRSAGSSYNEQFF. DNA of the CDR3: TGTGCCACCAGCAGATCAGCGGGGAGCTCCTACAATGAGCAGTTCTTC.

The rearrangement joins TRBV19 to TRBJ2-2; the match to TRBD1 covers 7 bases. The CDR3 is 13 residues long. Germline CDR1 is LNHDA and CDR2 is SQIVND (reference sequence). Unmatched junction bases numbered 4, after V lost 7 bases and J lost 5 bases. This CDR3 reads CASTTGQTGELFF. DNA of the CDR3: TGTGCCAGTACCACGGGACAGACCGGGGAGCTGTTTTTT.

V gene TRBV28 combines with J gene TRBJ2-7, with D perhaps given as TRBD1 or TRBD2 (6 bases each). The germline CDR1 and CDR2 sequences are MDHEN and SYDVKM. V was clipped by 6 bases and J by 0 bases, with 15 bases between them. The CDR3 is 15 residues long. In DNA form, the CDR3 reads TGTGCCAGCAGGGGGGCGGGACCCTACTCCTACGAGCAGTACTTC. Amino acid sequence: CASRGAGPYSYEQYF.

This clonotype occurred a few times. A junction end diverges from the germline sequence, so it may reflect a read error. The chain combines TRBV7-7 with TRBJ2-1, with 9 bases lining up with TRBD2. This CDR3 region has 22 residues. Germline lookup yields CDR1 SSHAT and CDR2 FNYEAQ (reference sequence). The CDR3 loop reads CASSHKNPSGSGGDDSYNEQFF. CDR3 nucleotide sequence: TGTGCTAGCAGCCACAAAAATCCCTCAGGTAGCGGGGGAGACGACTCCTACAATGAGCAGTTCTTC. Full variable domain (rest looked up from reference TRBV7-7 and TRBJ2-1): GAGVSQSPRYKVTKRGQDVTLRCDPISSHATLYWYQQALGQGPEFLTYFNYEAQPDKSGLPSDRFSAERPEGSISTLTIQRTEQRDSAMYRCASSHKNPSGSGGDDSYNEQFFGPGTRLTVL.

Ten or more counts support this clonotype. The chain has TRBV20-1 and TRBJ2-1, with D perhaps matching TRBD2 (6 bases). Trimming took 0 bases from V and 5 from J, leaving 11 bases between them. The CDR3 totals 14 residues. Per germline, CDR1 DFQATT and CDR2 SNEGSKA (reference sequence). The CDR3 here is CSARDLARHNEQFF. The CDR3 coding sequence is TGCAGTGCTAGAGATCTAGCGCGGCACAATGAGCAGTTCTTC.